The 4 T cell receptor beta chains below were found in one sample sequenced in a study of OX40 agonist ivuxolimab in advanced cancers. TCRdb keeps only in-frame clones here, not all; method: immunoSEQ multiplex PCR. Counted here are approximately 21,000 clones, roughly 82% occurring once; the ten biggest clones make up approximately 3.1%. The sample consisted of CD4+ or CD8+ T cells sorted from blood, taken in a trial of the OX40 agonist ivuxolimab. These receptors all come from an adult with an advanced solid tumor such as melanoma, head and neck, liver or kidney cancer.

This clone was counted a few times. The chain has TRBV7-9 and TRBJ1-2, with a weak D call TRBD1 (5 bases). The ends were cut back, 5 bases at V and 4 bases at J, with 11 bases in the middle. Germline V gene data show CDR1 as SEHNR and CDR2 as FQNEAQ (reference sequence). This CDR3 spans 13 amino acids. The CDR3 coding sequence is TGTGCCAGCAGCCACTCTCAGGGCTATGGCTACACCTTC. Amino acids: CASSHSQGYGYTF.

The rearrangement links TRBV5-1 to TRBJ2-5, with 7 bases that match TRBD1. The J call may be wrong; the DNA end is better matched by TRBJ2-7. The V gene's germline CDR1 is SGHRS and CDR2 YFSETQ. The CDR3 is 14 amino acids. DNA of the CDR3: TGCGCCAGCAGCTTGTGGGACAGCGTCTACGAGCAGTACTTC. As protein: CASSLWDSVYEQYF.

V and J are TRBV5-8 and TRBJ2-1; TRBD2 might be the D (5 bases). This CDR3 comprises 11 residues. From germline, CDR1 is SGHTS and CDR2 YDEGEE. Trimming left V 3 bases short and J 12 bases short, with 10 bases between. The CDR3 region is CASSSGRVQFF. The DNA of the CDR3 is TGTGCCAGCAGCTCGGGAAGGGTGCAGTTCTTC.

The chain couples TRBV18 to TRBJ2-3; TRBD2 is a possible D gene (5 bases). V gave up 2 bases and J gave up 2 bases, with 20 bases separating them. CDR3 size: 18 residues. The germline gives CDR1 KGHSH, CDR2 LQKENI. This CDR3 reads CASSPGNHGKIFTDTQYF. CDR3 in DNA: TGTGCCAGCTCACCAGGTAATCACGGGAAAATCTTCACAGATACGCAGTATTTT.